Each of the 5 T cell receptor beta chains below was sequenced from the same sample in a study of blood T cells in healthy people across ages (dated by TCRdb to about 2015). Libraries came from 5' RACE. Sequencing used an Illumina HiSeq 2500. A second PCR of roughly 6 to 11 cycles was performed with a sample-barcoded 5' primer and a J-beta primer mix. The public reads were quality trimmed at Q25 with fastp and then assembled into clones with MiXCR by TCRdb, keeping productive beta chains. Rows are unified per CDR3 protein, each entry keeping the most common DNA and genes. The sample contains about 1,500,000 distinct CDR3 sequences, approximately 30% of them found a single time. Together, the top ten hold 7.7% of the sample. The source material was blood. Receptor source: a woman in her twenties or thirties in good health.

The V gene is TRBV20-1, the J gene TRBJ2-7, with D possibly being TRBD1 (6 bases). V was pared by 6 bases and J by 2 bases, with 11 bases between. This CDR3 comprises 12 residues. CDR1 is DFQATT, CDR2 SNEGSKA, per germline (reference sequence). The CDR3 here is CSAGDNTYEQYF. The CDR3 DNA reads TGCAGTGCCGGGGACAACACCTACGAGCAGTACTTC.

The V and J genes are TRBV11-2 and TRBJ2-1; D gene ambiguous. The CDR3 is 12 residues long. Germline loops: CDR1 SGHAT, CDR2 FQNNGV. V gave up 5 bases and J gave up 7 bases, with 9 bases separating them. DNA of the CDR3: TGTGCCAGCAGCCATGCGGATAATGAGCAGTTCTTC. Encoded protein: CASSHADNEQFF. The full variable domain, completed using reference TRBV11-2 and TRBJ2-1, is EAGVAQSPRYKIIEKRQSVAFWCNPISGHATLYWYQQILGQGPKLLIQFQNNGVVDDSQLPKDRFSAERLKGVDSTLKIQPAKLEDSAVYLCASSHADNEQFFGPGTRLTVL.

This clonotype was detected a few times. This chain joins TRBV20-1 and TRBJ2-7; 8 bases are shared with TRBD1. V trimming: 1 base; J trimming: 5 bases; junction bases outside the gene matches: 4. Germline V gene sequence: CDR1 DFQATT, CDR2 SNEGSKA (reference sequence). The CDR3 runs to 13 residues. The CDR3 is CSARAGGKDEQYF. CDR3 bases: TGCAGTGCTAGAGCAGGGGGCAAGGACGAGCAGTACTTC.

The chain employs TRBV30 and TRBJ2-2, with TRBD2 matching 14 bases. Germline V gives CDR1 GTSNPN, CDR2 SVGIG (reference sequence). This CDR3 comprises 19 residues. The J segment lost 0 bases and the V segment lost 3 bases, leaving 9 bases of the junction unmatched. CDR3 DNA sequence: TGTGCCTGGAGCTCCCTTCGGACTAGCGGGGGGACGAACACCGGGGAGCTGTTTTTT. Translated, it gives CAWSSLRTSGGTNTGELFF.

This clonotype turned up a few times. The chain has TRBV20-1 and TRBJ2-1; the D gene is possibly TRBD1 (6 bases). This CDR3 region has 15 residues. The germline V gene encodes CDR1 DFQATT and CDR2 SNEGSKA (reference sequence). Trimming shortened V by 0 bases and J by 6 bases, and 15 bases separated the two germline ends. This CDR3 is CSARDPGTTINEQFF. The DNA of the CDR3 is TGCAGTGCTAGAGATCCGGGGACAACAATCAATGAGCAGTTCTTC.